Shown below are 3 T cell receptor beta chains from a single sample sequenced in a study of graft-versus-host responses after intestinal transplantation. Produced via immunoSEQ multiplex PCR; TCRdb's table is partial and in-frame only. The table includes about 86,000 clones, about 87% detected once. These receptors' targets are unknown. This specimen was unstimulated CD4+ T cells sorted from spleen or lymph node cells, taken before transplant. These receptors were obtained from a human donor who was the organ donor for an intestinal transplant.

J is TRBJ1-1 and V is TRBV18; 8 bases align to TRBD1. Germline loops: CDR1 KGHSH, CDR2 LQKENI. This CDR3 spans 15 amino acids. V trimming: 3 bases; J trimming: 1 base; junction bases outside the gene matches: 4. CDR3 region: CASSPWDRPNTEAFF. DNA for the CDR3: TGTGCCAGCTCACCTTGGGACAGGCCGAACACTGAAGCTTTCTTT. Together with reference TRBV18 and TRBJ1-1, the CDR3 gives the full variable domain: NAGVMQNPRHLVRRRGQEARLRCSPMKGHSHVYWYRQLPEEGLKFMVYLQKENIIDESGMPKERFSAEFPKEGPSILRIQQVVRGDSAAYFCASSPWDRPNTEAFFGQGTRLTVV.

The chain uses TRBV7-2 and TRBJ2-4, with 8 bases lining up with TRBD2. The V and J ends lost 3 bases and 3 bases, in that order; junction bases with no gene match: 4. The length of the CDR3 is 15 residues. Germline CDR1 reads SGHTA; CDR2 reads FQGNSA. CDR3 region: CASSFGGAGKNIQYF. The CDR3, as DNA: TGTGCCAGCAGCTTCGGGGGGGCCGGCAAAAACATTCAGTACTTC.

This rearrangement joins TRBV18 to TRBJ1-2; 9 bases match TRBD1. The ends lost 3 bases at V and 4 bases at J; junction bases unmatched: 6. Per the germline V gene, CDR1 is KGHSH and CDR2 is LQKENI. This CDR3 spans 15 amino acids. CDR3 in DNA: TGTGCCAGCTCACCGCCGGGGGACAGGGTCTATGGCTACACCTTC. It is translated as CASSPPGDRVYGYTF.